Listed below are T cell receptor beta chains from one sample, sequenced in a study of blood T cells in healthy people across ages. Each CDR3 protein is one row after TCRdb ran MiXCR on the 5' RACE reads. The table includes 750,000 to 850,000 distinct CDR3 sequences, around a quarter detected once. This same sample was also part of a study on T cells of mothers and their children.

The sequencing sample was made of blood. The receptors shown here come from a boy aged 5 to 17 in good health. Each CDR3 is given with its conserved first and last residue. D genes are given only for firm matches. Clone size, where shown, is once, few, many, or a class for clones that have expanded.

v_call	clone_size	j_call	d_call	cdr3_nt	cdr3_aa
TRBV11-2	.	TRBJ1-2	.	TGTGCCAGCAGCCTGCAGACCTATGGCTACACCTTC	CASSLQTYGYTF
TRBV6-5	few	TRBJ1-1	.	TGTGCCAGCAGTTACTCAGCGGGTGAAAAAGCTTTCTTT	CASSYSAGEKAFF
TRBV7-9	few	TRBJ2-5	.	TGTGCCAGCAGCGTAATAGGGGGGACAGCTCAAACCCAAGAGACCCAGTACTTC	CASSVIGGTAQTQETQYF
TRBV28	.	TRBJ2-7	.	TGTGCCAGCAGTTCCCTCACTTTGTGGGGCACCCACTCCTACGAGCAGTACTTC	CASSSLTLWGTHSYEQYF
TRBV3-1	.	TRBJ2-5	.	TGTGCCAGCAGCCCCCCCGGGTCTGAGACCCAGTACTTC	CASSPPGSETQYF
TRBV20-1	.	TRBJ1-3	.	TGCAGTGCCGATGACTCTCGCTCTGGAAACACCATATATTTT	CSADDSRSGNTIYF
TRBV2	few	TRBJ1-5	.	TGTGCCAGCAGTAGGGACACCCCTTATAGCAATCAGCCCCAGCATTTT	CASSRDTPYSNQPQHF
TRBV28	few	TRBJ2-7	TRBD1	TGTGCCAGCAATAGGGACAGCCCCTACGAGCAGTACTTC	CASNRDSPYEQYF
TRBV28	.	TRBJ2-3	TRBD2	TGTGCCAGCAGTTCCCCCCGGGGCGGGGGAATATTAGATACGCAGTATTTT	CASSSPRGGGILDTQYF
TRBV20-1	few	TRBJ2-7	.	TGCAGTGCTAGACAGATTTTCTACGAGCAGTACTTC	CSARQIFYEQYF
TRBV3-1	.	TRBJ1-2	.	TGTGCCAGCAACCAAGAGACGTCACAGGGAGTATACACCTTC	CASNQETSQGVYTF
TRBV27	many	TRBJ2-4	.	TGTGCCAGCAGTCCGGTGGGGGGATACATTCAGTACTTC	CASSPVGGYIQYF
TRBV27	once	TRBJ2-7	.	TGTGCCAGCAGTTTATCGGGCCGGTTTTACGAGCAGTACTTC	CASSLSGRFYEQYF
TRBV28	.	TRBJ2-7	.	TGTGCCAGCAGCGATAGTCCCGGGCAGTACTTC	CASSDSPGQYF
TRBV4-2	.	TRBJ2-6	.	TGTGCCAGCACCCAGGGGCCCCTACCCTCTGGGGCCAACGTCCTGACTTTC	CASTQGPLPSGANVLTF
TRBV6-5	few	TRBJ2-2	TRBD2	TGTGCCAGCAGTTACGGGGGGGACCTACCCGGGGAGCTGTTTTTT	CASSYGGDLPGELFF